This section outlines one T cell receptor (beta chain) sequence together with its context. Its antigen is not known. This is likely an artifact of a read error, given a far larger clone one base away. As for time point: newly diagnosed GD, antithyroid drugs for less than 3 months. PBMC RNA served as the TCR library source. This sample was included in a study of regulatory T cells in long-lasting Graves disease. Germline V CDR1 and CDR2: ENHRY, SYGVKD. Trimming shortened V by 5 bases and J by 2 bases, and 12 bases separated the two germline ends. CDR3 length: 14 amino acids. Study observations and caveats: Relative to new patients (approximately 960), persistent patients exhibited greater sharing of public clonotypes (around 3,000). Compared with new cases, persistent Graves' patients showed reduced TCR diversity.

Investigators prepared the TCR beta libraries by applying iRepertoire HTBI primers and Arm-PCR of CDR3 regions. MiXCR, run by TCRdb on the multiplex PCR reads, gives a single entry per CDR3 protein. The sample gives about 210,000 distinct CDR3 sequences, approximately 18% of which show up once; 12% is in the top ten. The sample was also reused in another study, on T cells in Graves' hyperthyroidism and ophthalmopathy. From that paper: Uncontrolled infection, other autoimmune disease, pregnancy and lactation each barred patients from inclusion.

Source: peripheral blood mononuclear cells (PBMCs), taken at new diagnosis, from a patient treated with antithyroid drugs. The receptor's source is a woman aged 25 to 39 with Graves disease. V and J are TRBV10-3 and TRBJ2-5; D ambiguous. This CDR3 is CAISPRTGQETQYF. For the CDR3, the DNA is TGTGCCATCAGTCCGCGGACCGGACAAGAGACCCAGTACTTC.